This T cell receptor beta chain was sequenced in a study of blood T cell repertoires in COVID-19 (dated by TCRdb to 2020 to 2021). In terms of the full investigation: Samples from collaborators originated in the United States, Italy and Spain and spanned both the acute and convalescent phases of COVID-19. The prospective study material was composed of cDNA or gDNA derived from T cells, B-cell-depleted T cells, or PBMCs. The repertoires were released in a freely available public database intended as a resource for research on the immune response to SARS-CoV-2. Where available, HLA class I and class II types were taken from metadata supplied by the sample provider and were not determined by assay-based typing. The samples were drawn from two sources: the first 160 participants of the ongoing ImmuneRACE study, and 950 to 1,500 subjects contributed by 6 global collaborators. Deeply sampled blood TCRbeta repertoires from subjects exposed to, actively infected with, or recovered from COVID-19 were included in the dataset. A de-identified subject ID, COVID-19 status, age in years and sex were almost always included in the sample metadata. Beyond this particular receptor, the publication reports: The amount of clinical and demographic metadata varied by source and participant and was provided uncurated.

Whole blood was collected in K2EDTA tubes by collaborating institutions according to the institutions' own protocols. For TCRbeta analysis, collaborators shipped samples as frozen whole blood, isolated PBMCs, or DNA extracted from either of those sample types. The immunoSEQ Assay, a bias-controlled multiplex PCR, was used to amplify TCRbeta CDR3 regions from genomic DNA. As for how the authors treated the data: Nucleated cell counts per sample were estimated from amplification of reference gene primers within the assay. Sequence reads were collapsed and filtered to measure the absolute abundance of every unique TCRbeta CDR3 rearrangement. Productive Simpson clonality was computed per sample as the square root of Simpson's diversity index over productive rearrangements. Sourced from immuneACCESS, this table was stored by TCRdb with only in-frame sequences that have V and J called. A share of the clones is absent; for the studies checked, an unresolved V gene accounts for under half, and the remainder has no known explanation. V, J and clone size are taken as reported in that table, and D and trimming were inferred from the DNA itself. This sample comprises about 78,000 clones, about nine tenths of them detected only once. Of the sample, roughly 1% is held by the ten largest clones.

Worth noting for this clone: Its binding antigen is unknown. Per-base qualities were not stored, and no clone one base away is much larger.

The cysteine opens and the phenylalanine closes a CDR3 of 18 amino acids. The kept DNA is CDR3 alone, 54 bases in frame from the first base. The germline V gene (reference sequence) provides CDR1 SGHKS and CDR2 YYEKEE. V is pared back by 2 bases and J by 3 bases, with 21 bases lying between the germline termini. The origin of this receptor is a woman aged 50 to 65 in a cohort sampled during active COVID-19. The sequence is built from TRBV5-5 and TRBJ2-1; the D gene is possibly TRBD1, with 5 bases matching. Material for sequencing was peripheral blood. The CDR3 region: CASSLMLVGQGFYNEQFF. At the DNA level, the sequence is TGTGCCAGCAGCTTAATGTTGGTCGGGCAGGGCTTCTACAATGAGCAGTTCTTC.